The present T cell receptor beta chain was sequenced within a study of patients and donors after allogeneic stem cell transplantation. Germline-derived CDR1 and CDR2 are MDHEN and SYDVKM. Trimming took 6 bases from V and 4 from J, leaving 9 bases between them. The CDR3 is made up of 12 amino acids. TCRdb analysed the RT-PCR reads with MiXCR anew, one entry per CDR3 protein. The table shows 84,000 or so distinct CDR3 sequences, with 45% to 50% occurring only once. This clonotype has more than one count but fewer than ten. The sample consisted of blood, either unsorted or a sorted T cell fraction (not recorded which). This chain uses TRBV28 with TRBJ1-2; D unresolved. This receptor was taken from a human donor who was either an allogeneic HSCT recipient or a stem cell or donor lymphocyte infusion donor (not recorded which). It is not recorded whose cells these are; they may come from a transplant donor. CDR3 sequence (DNA): TGTGCCAGCAGGGTTCCTCCCTATGGCTACACCTTC. It is translated as CASRVPPYGYTF.